This record concerns one T cell receptor beta chain sequence. Its cognate antigen is unknown. Separate from the roughly 700-subject first cohort, the roughly 120-subject validation cohort was the one that the donors belonged to. The sample is drawn from a study of cytomegalovirus exposure and HLA in healthy donors. The length of the CDR3 is 17 residues. Germline V gene data show CDR1 as MGHRA and CDR2 as YSYEKL. V was clipped by 3 bases and J by 5 bases; unmatched bases: 15. The study, taken as a whole, reports: There were about 160 TCR beta chains listed as cytomegalovirus-associated.

The table came from immunoSEQ multiplex PCR; TCRdb's copy has only in-frame clones and leaves some out. Here the sample spans roughly 190,000 clones, around 86% being singletons. V usage is TRBV4-1 and J usage is TRBJ1-1; 7 nucleotides line up with TRBD1. This clonotype was sampled from a woman under 30 in good health and CMV-seronegative. Sequencing was carried out using PBMCs. CDR3 protein: CASSQPLRDRGRTEAFF. CDR3 sequence (DNA): TGCGCCAGCAGCCAGCCCCTCCGGGACAGAGGCAGGACTGAAGCTTTCTTT.